This T cell receptor (beta chain) was sequenced in a study of cytomegalovirus exposure and HLA in healthy donors. This clone appeared a few times. With 60 Vbeta and 13 Jbeta primers, the PCR was carried out. Some clones are missing from TCRdb's copy, which holds only in-frame ones; the method was immunoSEQ multiplex PCR. The repertoire holds about 150,000 clones, with 65% to 85% as singletons. Germline CDR1 reads MDHEN; CDR2 reads SYDVKM. V shed 3 bases and J shed 3 bases, with 25 bases lying between them. The CDR3 is 19 residues long. Sequenced: PBMCs. V and J are TRBV28 and TRBJ2-3; perhaps TRBD2 as D (10 bases). The TCR sequence derives from a woman in her 40s in good health and CMV-seropositive. The CDR3 coding sequence is TGTGCCAGCAGTTTCGAACAGGGGGCTAGCGGGAGTGGTACAGATACGCAGTATTTT. Translation: CASSFEQGASGSGTDTQYF.